The clone carrying this T cell receptor beta chain was detected only a few times. Profiled with immunoSEQ multiplex PCR; TCRdb holds only in-frame clones, not every one. The table lists about 200,000 clones, about 85% of them singletons. This sample stems from a study of blood T cell repertoires in COVID-19. The V gene end was trimmed by 4 bases and the J gene end by 8 bases; junction bases not matched to a gene: 13. CDR1 and CDR2 from the germline V gene are LNHDA and SQIVND (reference sequence). The CDR3 sequence is 16 residues long. The chain uses TRBV19 and TRBJ1-4; TRBD1 matches 7 bases. Sequencing input: peripheral blood. The receptor was derived from a woman older than 75 with acute or convalescent COVID-19. CDR3 DNA sequence: TGTGCCAGTAGTACCACCGGAACAGGGGAGGAAGAAAAACTGTTTTTT. It codes for CASSTTGTGEEEKLFF.